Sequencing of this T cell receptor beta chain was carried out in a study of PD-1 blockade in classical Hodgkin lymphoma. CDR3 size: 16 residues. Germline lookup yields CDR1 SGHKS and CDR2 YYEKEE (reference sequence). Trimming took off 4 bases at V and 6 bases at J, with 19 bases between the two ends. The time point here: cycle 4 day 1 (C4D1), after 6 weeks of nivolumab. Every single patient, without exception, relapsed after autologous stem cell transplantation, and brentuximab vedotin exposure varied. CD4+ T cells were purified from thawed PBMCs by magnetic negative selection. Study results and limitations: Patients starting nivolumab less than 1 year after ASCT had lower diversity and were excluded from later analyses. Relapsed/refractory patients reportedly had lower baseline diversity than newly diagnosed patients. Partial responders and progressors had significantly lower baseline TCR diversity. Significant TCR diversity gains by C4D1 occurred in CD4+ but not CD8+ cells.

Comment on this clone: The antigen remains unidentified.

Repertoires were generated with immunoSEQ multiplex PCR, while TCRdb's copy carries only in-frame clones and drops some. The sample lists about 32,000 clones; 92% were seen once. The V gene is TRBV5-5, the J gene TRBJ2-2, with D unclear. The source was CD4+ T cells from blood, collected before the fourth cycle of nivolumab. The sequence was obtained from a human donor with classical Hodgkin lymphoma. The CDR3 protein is CASSGIGGRRPGELFF. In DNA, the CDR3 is TGTGCCAGCAGCGGAATTGGTGGGCGAAGGCCCGGGGAGCTGTTTTTT.